This T cell receptor (beta chain) was sequenced in a study of somatic mutations in cytotoxic T cells in rheumatoid arthritis. Per germline, CDR1 MNHEY and CDR2 SVGAGI. Trimming pared 5 bases from V and 3 bases from J, leaving 11 bases between. CDR3 size: 13 residues. Of the blood donors acting as healthy controls, around 55% were female, and their median age was approximately 57 years (range about 20-80). Produced via immunoSEQ multiplex PCR; TCRdb's table is partial and in-frame only. This table has under 11,000 clones, around four fifths appearing once. The origin of this receptor is a man in his forties or fifties in good health. The chain has TRBV6-5 and TRBJ2-7, with D perhaps matching TRBD2 (5 bases). Input material: CD8+ T cells sorted from blood. CDR3 amino acids: CASSPGGSYEQYF. For the CDR3, the DNA is TGTGCCAGCAGTCCGGGTGGGAGCTACGAGCAGTACTTC.